One sample yielded the 25 T cell receptor beta chains listed below, sequenced in a study of identifying expanded T cells in peripheral blood (dated by TCRdb to between 2019 and 2020). Library creation used the immunoSEQ multiplex PCR assay. Not all clones reach the TCRdb copy of this immuneACCESS table, which keeps in-frame sequences only. Checked studies attribute under half of the gap to unresolved V genes and leave the rest unexplained. This sample holds fewer than 80,000 clones; under 85% were observed only once. In total, the top ten clones hold about 19% of the sample. The sample taken for sequencing was blood. The source is a person between 18 and 75 years old in good health.

The V and J genes are TRBV5-1 and TRBJ1-2, with a tentative D call TRBD1 (6 bases). CDR1 is SGHRS, CDR2 YFSETQ, per germline. V lost 1 base and J lost 5, with 12 bases in between. The CDR3 runs to 14 residues. CDR3 sequence: CASSLTTGLYGYTF. Here the CDR3 DNA reads TGCGCCAGCAGCTTGACGACAGGACTTTATGGCTACACCTTC.

The gene calls are TRBV18 and TRBJ2-7; D is tentatively TRBD1 or TRBD2 (5 bases each). Germline CDR1 KGHSH, CDR2 LQKENI. CDR3 size: 15 residues. V lost 6 bases and J 2 bases, leaving 17 bases between the germline ends. DNA of the CDR3: TGTGCCAGCTCGGAACGGGACGGGGTAACCTACGAGCAGTACTTC. Amino acids: CASSERDGVTYEQYF. Full variable domain (rest looked up from reference TRBV18 and TRBJ2-7): NAGVMQNPRHLVRRRGQEARLRCSPMKGHSHVYWYRQLPEEGLKFMVYLQKENIIDESGMPKERFSAEFPKEGPSILRIQQVVRGDSAAYFCASSERDGVTYEQYFGPGTRLTVT.

The V and J genes are TRBV4-3 and TRBJ1-6; tentative D call: TRBD1 (6 bases). CDR1 and CDR2 (germline): LGHNA, YSLEER. V gave up 1 base and J gave up 10 bases, with 14 bases separating them. This CDR3 is built from 15 residues. CDR3 DNA: TGCGCCAGCAGCCAAGTGGGGGGGCTAGTCTCACCCCTCCACTTT. Its protein product is CASSQVGGLVSPLHF.

In its sample, this clone was seen once. This chain uses TRBV7-9 with TRBJ2-6; D is unresolved. Deletions cut 6 bases from V and 0 bases from J, with 12 bases between. Germline-derived CDR1 and CDR2 are SEHNR and FQNEAQ (reference sequence). The CDR3 contains 16 residues. This CDR3 reads CASSPYVSSGANVLTF. In DNA form, the CDR3 reads TGTGCCAGCAGTCCGTACGTCTCCTCTGGGGCCAACGTCCTGACTTTC.

The chain recombines TRBV4-1 with TRBJ1-4; D gene uncertain. CDR3 length equals 16 residues. V lost 0 bases to trimming and J lost 8 bases, with 16 bases between them. Germline V gives CDR1 MGHRA, CDR2 YSYEKL. CDR3 sequence reads: CASSQDNAVIWEKLFF. The CDR3 nucleotides are TGCGCCAGCAGCCAAGATAACGCGGTAATCTGGGAAAAACTGTTTTTT.

This clone was found a few times. V gene TRBV7-2 combines with J gene TRBJ1-6, with D unresolved. The germline V gene encodes CDR1 SGHTA and CDR2 FQGNSA. V lost 2 bases to trimming and J lost 8 bases, with 10 bases between them. The CDR3 covers 14 residues. DNA of the CDR3: TGTGCCAGCAGCTTAAGGAGCTGGGATTCACCCCTCCACTTT. Its translation is CASSLRSWDSPLHF.

The count of this clone is one. The chain has TRBV7-2 and TRBJ2-5; TRBD1 aligns across 9 bases. The germline gives CDR1 SGHTA, CDR2 FQGNSA. CDR3 size: 14 residues. With 5 bases clipped from V and 6 bases from J, the junction kept 7 bases outside the gene matches. CDR3 sequence: CASSLGQGMQTQYF. The CDR3 region has the DNA TGTGCCAGCAGCCTGGGACAGGGTATGCAGACCCAGTACTTC.

The chain links TRBV6-5 to TRBJ2-7, with TRBD1 identical over 8 bases. Trimming removed 5 bases from V and 4 bases from J; junction bases left unmatched: 10. Germline CDR1 reads MNHEY; CDR2 reads SVGAGI. This CDR3 is built from 15 residues. The CDR3 loop is CASSGRTGKGYEQYF. The CDR3 DNA is TGTGCCAGCAGTGGACGGACAGGGAAGGGGTACGAGCAGTACTTC.

The chain carries TRBV27 and TRBJ2-5; 8 bases agree with TRBD1. The CDR3 length is 15 residues. Trimming removed 1 base from V and 4 bases from J; junction bases left unmatched: 5. Germline CDR1 reads MNHEY; CDR2 reads SMNVEV (reference sequence). In DNA form, the CDR3 reads TGTGCCAGCAGTTTATGGGGACAGGCCATAGAGACCCAGTACTTC. Translated: CASSLWGQAIETQYF.

V gene TRBV5-1 combines with J gene TRBJ1-2; no reliable D call. The ends were cut back, 4 bases at V and 8 bases at J, with 12 bases in the middle. The CDR3 is 12 amino acids. Germline V lookup: CDR1 SGHRS, CDR2 YFSETQ. The CDR3 region is CASSTRNEGYTF. The CDR3 DNA is TGCGCCAGCAGCACCAGGAATGAAGGCTACACCTTC.

V and J are TRBV7-9 and TRBJ1-1, with a tentative D call TRBD1 (5 bases). CDR1 and CDR2 from the germline V gene are SEHNR and FQNEAQ (reference sequence). Trimming removed 5 bases from V and 4 bases from J, with 17 bases in between. The CDR3 sequence is 15 residues long. CDR3 sequence reads: CASSPAGGKTTEAFF. Written as DNA, the CDR3 is TGTGCCAGCAGCCCAGCCGGGGGGAAGACCACTGAAGCTTTCTTT.

The sample holds a few counts of this clone. J is TRBJ1-6 and V is TRBV2; D remains ambiguous. This CDR3 comprises 14 residues. The germline V gene has CDR1 SNHLY and CDR2 FYNNEI. V lost 1 base and J 6 bases, leaving 7 bases between the germline ends. CDR3 amino acids: CASSEESANSPLHF. The DNA for the CDR3 is TGTGCCAGCAGTGAAGAGAGCGCTAATTCACCCCTCCACTTT.

In its sample, this clone was seen a few times. This chain connects TRBV13 to TRBJ2-3; D is undetermined. This CDR3 is 15 amino acids long. Looked up from germline, CDR1 is PRHDT and CDR2 is FYEKMQ (reference sequence). V gave up 2 bases and J gave up 0 bases, with 9 bases separating them. In nucleotides, the CDR3 is TGTGCCAGCAGCTTAAAGGCGCAAAGCACAGATACGCAGTATTTT. It translates to CASSLKAQSTDTQYF.

CDR3 sequence: CASSLEWRGVNTGELFF. The DNA for the CDR3 is TGTGCCAGCAGCTTAGAATGGCGGGGAGTTAACACCGGGGAGCTGTTTTTT. The chain joins TRBV7-2 to TRBJ2-2, with a weak D call TRBD2 (6 bases). With 1 base removed from V and 2 bases from J, the gap between germline ends came to 14 bases. The length of the CDR3 is 17 residues. Germline-derived CDR1 and CDR2 are SGHTA and FQGNSA. Variable domain in full (rest from reference TRBV7-2 and TRBJ2-2): GAGVSQSPSNKVTEKGKDVELRCDPISGHTALYWYRQSLGQGLEFLIYFQGNSAPDKSGLPSDRFSAERTGGSVSTLTIQRTQQEDSAVYLCASSLEWRGVNTGELFFGEGSRLTVL.

This sequence joins TRBV14 and TRBJ2-5; 8 bases fit TRBD1. The CDR3 runs 14 residues. With 3 bases clipped from V and 3 bases from J, the junction kept 3 bases outside the gene matches. Germline CDR1 and CDR2: SGHDN and FVKESK. The CDR3 reads CASSQDRVKETQYF. CDR3 DNA: TGTGCCAGCAGCCAGGACAGGGTAAAAGAGACCCAGTACTTC.

The rearrangement uses TRBV19 and TRBJ1-5; a weak D match, TRBD1 (5 bases). V was cut by 4 bases and J by 5 bases, with 12 bases left in between. CDR1 and CDR2 (germline): LNHDA, SQIVND (reference sequence). This CDR3 is built from 14 residues. CDR3 nucleotide sequence: TGTGCCAGTAGTAAGGCAGGGACGGATCAGCCCCAGCATTTT. As protein: CASSKAGTDQPQHF. The entire variable domain, with the rest obtained from reference TRBV19 and TRBJ1-5, is as follows: DGGITQSPKYLFRKEGQNVTLSCEQNLNHDAMYWYRQDPGQGLRLIYYSQIVNDFQKGDIAEGYSVSREKKESFPLTVTSAQKNPTAFYLCASSKAGTDQPQHFGDGTRLSIL.

With respect to this clone: The junction departs from germline at one end; a sequencing error may be responsible. The V call is TRBV6-7, the J call TRBJ2-3, with a tentative D call TRBD1 (5 bases). TRBV6-7 is an ORF for which the function is uncertain. This CDR3 has 11 amino acids. CDR3 loop: CQPGKGDTQYF. In DNA form, the CDR3 reads TGCCAACCTGGGAAGGGGGATACGCAGTATTTT.

Only one count was recorded for this clone. A far larger clone is off by one base, so a read error is likely. Other DNA sequences of this sample code for an identical CDR3. J is TRBJ2-7 and V is TRBV7-8; D possibly corresponds to TRBD1 (6 bases). Germline CDR1 SGHVS, CDR2 FQNEAQ. The V end was cut by 5 bases, the J end by 1 base, with 15 bases between. This CDR3 spans 15 amino acids. The CDR3 sequence is CASSQQRTASYEQYF. CDR3 in DNA: TGTGCCAGCAGCCAACAAAGGACAGCGTCCTACGAGCAGTACTTC. Complete variable domain (other parts from reference TRBV7-8 and TRBJ2-7): GAGVSQSPRYKVAKRGQDVALRCDPISGHVSLFWYQQALGQGPEFLTYFQNEAQLDKSGLPSDRFFAERPEGSVSTLKIQRTQQEDSAVYLCASSQQRTASYEQYFGPGTRLTVT.

This chain connects TRBV10-1 to TRBJ2-7, with D possibly being TRBD2 (5 bases). The CDR3 has 14 amino acids. V lost 8 bases to trimming and J lost 6 bases, with 20 bases between them. CDR1 and CDR2 (germline): WNHNN, SYGVQD (reference sequence). The CDR3 sequence is CASGSGSGKSEQYF. The CDR3, as DNA: TGCGCCAGCGGCTCCGGGTCCGGGAAATCCGAGCAGTACTTC.

This rearrangement joins TRBV7-8 to TRBJ2-7; TRBD1 matches 9 bases. Per germline, CDR1 SGHVS and CDR2 FQNEAQ. The CDR3 extends over 15 amino acids. Trimming took 5 bases from V and 1 from J; bases not matched to a gene: 6. The chain's CDR3 is CASSPGTGRSYEQYV. CDR3 nucleotides: TGTGCCAGCAGCCCCGGGACAGGGCGATCCTACGAGCAGTACGTC.

This clone was found once. The chain is built from TRBV5-4 and TRBJ2-2; TRBD2 matches 12 bases. The CDR3 has 17 amino acids. CDR1 SGHNT and CDR2 YYREEE come from the germline V gene (reference sequence). V gave up 0 bases and J gave up 6 bases; unmatched junction bases: 6. The chain's CDR3 is CASSLGLAGVTAGELFF. In DNA, the CDR3 is TGTGCCAGCAGCTTGGGACTAGCGGGGGTGACGGCCGGGGAGCTGTTTTTT.

The V gene is TRBV2, the J gene TRBJ1-1; D is undetermined. The CDR3 is 13 amino acids. Germline CDR1 SNHLY, CDR2 FYNNEI. V lost 4 bases, J lost 5 bases, and 11 bases lay in between. The CDR3 region has the DNA TGTGCCAGCAGTGGTACATATAGAACTGAAGCTTTCTTT. This translates into CASSGTYRTEAFF.

This rearrangement joins TRBV9 to TRBJ1-2; tentative D call: TRBD1 (5 bases). CDR1 and CDR2 from the germline V gene are SGDLS and YYNGEE. The CDR3 is made up of 15 amino acids. The V end was cut by 4 bases, the J end by 1 base, with 14 bases between. The CDR3 bases are TGTGCCAGCAGCTCCGACAGAGTGGATAACTATGGCTACACCTTC. It codes for CASSSDRVDNYGYTF. Variable domain in full (rest from reference TRBV9 and TRBJ1-2): DSGVTQTPKHLITATGQRVTLRCSPRSGDLSVYWYQQSLDQGLQFLIQYYNGEERAKGNILERFSAQQFPDLHSELNLSSLELGDSALYFCASSSDRVDNYGYTFGSGTRLTVV.

The V call is TRBV27, the J call TRBJ1-5; a weak D match, TRBD1 (6 bases). Germline-derived CDR1 and CDR2 are MNHEY and SMNVEV (reference sequence). V was shortened by 6 bases and J by 1 base, with 16 bases between the two germline ends. The CDR3 has 16 amino acids. CDR3 loop: CASSPQGGVSNQPQHF. The CDR3 DNA follows: TGTGCCAGCAGCCCACAGGGAGGAGTGAGCAATCAGCCCCAGCATTTT.

The chain combines TRBV7-9 with TRBJ1-4; D gene ambiguous. Trimming pared 8 bases from V and 3 bases from J, leaving 19 bases between. Germline V gene data show CDR1 as SEHNR and CDR2 as FQNEAQ (reference sequence). The CDR3 is 16 amino acids. CDR3 loop: CASQEVGGVANEKLFF. The CDR3 bases are TGTGCCAGCCAAGAGGTGGGCGGGGTAGCTAATGAAAAACTGTTTTTT.